The 14 T cell receptor beta chains in this list originate from one sample, sequenced in a study of breast tumors, draining lymph nodes, adjacent tissues. Axillary draining lymph nodes of breast cancer patients supplied the node samples. Each CDR3 protein gets one entry after TCRdb re-called the multiplex PCR reads with MiXCR. The sample shows about 200,000 distinct CDR3 sequences, under 40% of them seen only once. The specimen was axillary lymph node tissue. These receptors were taken from a female donor with breast cancer. Some clones in this sample may be carry-over from other donors' samples.

In this sample, this clonotype turned up many times. The genes are TRBV29-1 and TRBJ2-2, with D tentatively TRBD1 or TRBD2 (5 bases each). Trimming took off 7 bases at V and 2 bases at J, with 17 bases between the two ends. The CDR3 spans 15 residues. The germline V gene encodes CDR1 SQVTM and CDR2 ANQGSEA. The CDR3 coding sequence is TGCAGCGCTATTACGAGGGGCCTAAACACCGGGGAGCTGTTTTTT. The encoded protein is CSAITRGLNTGELFF.

There are many counts of this clonotype. The CDR3 nucleotides read TGTGCCAGCACGACAGGTCTCGGGGGGAATTCACCCCTCCACTTT. This encodes CASTTGLGGNSPLHF. The chain couples TRBV2 to TRBJ1-6; D perhaps matches TRBD1 (6 bases). Trimming took off 7 bases at V and 7 bases at J, with 17 bases between the two ends. The CDR3 is made up of 15 amino acids. Germline-derived CDR1 and CDR2 are SNHLY and FYNNEI. The full variable domain, its missing parts supplied by reference TRBV2 and TRBJ1-6, is EPEVTQTPSHQVTQMGQEVILRCVPISNHLYFYWYRQILGQKVEFLVSFYNNEISEKSEIFDDQFSVERPDGSNFTLKIRSTKLEDSAMYFCASTTGLGGNSPLHFGNGTRLTVT.

V and J are TRBV27 and TRBJ1-6; D unclear. With 5 bases removed from V and 13 bases from J, the gap between germline ends came to 15 bases. This CDR3 region has 13 residues. The germline CDR1 and CDR2 sequences are MNHEY and SMNVEV (reference sequence). The CDR3 is CASSLVSTSPLHF. In DNA form, the CDR3 reads TGTGCCAGCAGTCTGGTTAGTACGTCCCCCCTCCACTTT.

This clonotype showed up many times. The genes are TRBV7-2 and TRBJ2-6; D gene ambiguous. Between the trimmed V and J ends, which lost 5 bases and 3 bases, there was a span of 8 bases. From germline, CDR1 is SGHTA and CDR2 FQGNSA. CDR3 length: 14 amino acids. The CDR3 region has the DNA TGTGCCAGCAGCCCCACGGTTGGGGCCAACGTCCTGACTTTC. This gives the protein CASSPTVGANVLTF. Supplemented by reference TRBV7-2 and TRBJ2-6, the full variable domain reads GAGVSQSPSNKVTEKGKDVELRCDPISGHTALYWYRQSLGQGLEFLIYFQGNSAPDKSGLPSDRFSAERTGGSVSTLTIQRTQQEDSAVYLCASSPTVGANVLTFGAGSRLTVL.

This clonotype has at least ten counts. The chain joins TRBV24-1 to TRBJ1-4; D is perhaps TRBD1 (5 bases). Trimming pared 1 base from V and 3 bases from J, leaving 11 bases between. The CDR3 runs to 16 residues. Germline V gene data show CDR1 as KGHDR and CDR2 as SFDVKD. The CDR3 reads CATSDLRNRPNEKLFF. In DNA, the CDR3 is TGTGCCACCAGTGATTTACGGAACAGGCCTAATGAAAAACTGTTTTTT.

This clonotype was recorded many times. The chain recombines TRBV4-3 with TRBJ2-5, with 13 bases matching TRBD2. Germline CDR1 and CDR2: LGHNA and YSLEER. CDR3 size: 15 residues. V gave up 2 bases and J gave up 5 bases; unmatched junction bases: 2. This CDR3 is CASSQLLAGGETQYF. The CDR3 bases are TGCGCCAGCAGCCAACTACTAGCGGGGGGGGAGACCCAGTACTTC.

There are many counts of this clonotype. V and J are TRBV11-1 and TRBJ2-3, with TRBD1 matching 8 bases. The CDR3 length is 15 residues. CDR1 is SGHAT and CDR2 is FQDESV in the germline V gene (reference sequence). The junction had 7 bases not matched to a gene; V was cut back by 6 bases and J by 2 bases. The CDR3 bases are TGTGCCAGCAGGACGACAGGGGTTGACACAGATACGCAGTATTTT. This encodes CASRTTGVDTDTQYF.

This clonotype was seen many times. The gene calls are TRBV2 and TRBJ2-5, with 7 bases that match TRBD1. Per germline, CDR1 SNHLY and CDR2 FYNNEI. This CDR3 has 18 amino acids. The junction had 21 bases not matched to a gene; V was cut back by 7 bases and J by 4 bases. DNA for the CDR3: TGTGCCAGCACCAAACTTAGCGTAACAACTTCAGGGGGAGAGACCCAGTACTTC. Encoded protein: CASTKLSVTTSGGETQYF.

This clonotype was detected ten times or more. A read error may be the cause here, since a much bigger clone is one base away. V and J are TRBV5-1 and TRBJ2-7; 9 bases fit TRBD1. The trim removed 3 bases at V and 8 bases at J, leaving 6 bases unmatched. Germline lookup yields CDR1 SGHRS and CDR2 YFSETQ. The CDR3 has 13 residues. CDR3 sequence: CASSSQGASKQYF. The CDR3 DNA sequence: TGCGCCAGCAGCTCACAGGGGGCCAGCAAGCAGTACTTC.

This clonotype was counted at least ten times. The gene calls are TRBV6-4 and TRBJ2-2, with a tentative D call TRBD1 (5 bases). In germline, CDR1 is MRHNA, CDR2 SNTAGT. The CDR3 spans 14 residues. V shed 8 bases and J shed 4 bases, with 14 bases lying between them. CDR3 amino acids: CASRQGLSTGELFF. The CDR3 DNA sequence: TGTGCCAGCCGTCAGGGTCTGAGCACCGGGGAGCTGTTTTTT.

The chain is built from TRBV10-3 and TRBJ2-3; 12 nucleotides match TRBD1. The junction had 9 bases not matched to a gene; V was cut back by 4 bases and J by 4 bases. This CDR3 is built from 17 residues. CDR1 and CDR2 (germline): ENHRY, SYGVKD. In DNA, the CDR3 is TGTGCCATCAGTGTCCAAAAGGGACAGGGGGCTTCAGATACGCAGTATTTT. Translation gives CAISVQKGQGASDTQYF.

For this clonotype: A much larger clone differs from this one at a single base, so this may be a read error. The J gene is TRBJ2-1, the V gene TRBV12-3 or TRBV12-4; 7 bases align to TRBD2. V was pared by 8 bases and J by 10 bases, with 11 bases of the junction left unmatched. CDR3 size: 13 residues. As DNA, the CDR3 is TGTGCCAGCGGGTTAGCGGGCCCCTACGAGCAGTTCTTC. The encoded protein is CASGLAGPYEQFF.

Comment on this clonotype: The junction departs from the called germline gene at one end, perhaps through a read error. V usage is TRBV7-7 and J usage is TRBJ1-6; 7 bases match TRBD1. Germline CDR1 reads SSHAT; CDR2 reads FNYEAQ (reference sequence). This CDR3 comprises 17 residues. This CDR3 reads CASSFTITGQARSPLHF. The CDR3 region has the DNA TGTGCTAGCAGTTTCACCATAACCGGACAGGCTAGGTCACCCCTCCACTTT.

This clonotype has only a few counts. A read error may account for a junction end that differs from germline. J is TRBJ2-1 and V is TRBV5-1, with TRBD2 as a possible D gene (6 bases). This CDR3 is built from 15 residues. Germline CDR1 is SGHRS and CDR2 is YFSETQ. For the CDR3, the DNA is TGTGCCAGCACCCCTGGGGGGACCAGATACAATGAGCAGTTCTTC. It translates to CASTPGGTRYNEQFF. Together with reference TRBV5-1 and TRBJ2-1, the CDR3 gives the full variable domain: KAGVTQTPRYLIKTRGQQVTLSCSPISGHRSVSWYQQTPGQGLQFLFEYFSETQRNKGNFPGRFSGRQFSNSRSEMNVSTLELGDSALYLCASTPGGTRYNEQFFGPGTRLTVL.